These T cell receptor beta chains were read from a single sample in a study of CD8 T cells in ankylosing spondylitis. TCRdb called the 5' RACE reads again in MiXCR, with one record for every CDR3 protein. The table lists under 120,000 distinct CDR3 sequences, nearly 25% of them singletons, with roughly an eighth in the top ten. Sample: synovial fluid, either unsorted or a sorted T cell fraction (not recorded which). The receptor source for this set is a male donor with ankylosing spondylitis. The CDR3 runs from the conserved cysteine through the conserved F or W. D genes are given only for firm matches. Clone sizes are given selectively: once, few, many, or a class where the clone is expanded.

v_call	d_call	j_call	clone_size	cdr3_aa	cdr3_nt
TRBV7-2	-	TRBJ1-1	many	CASSPYTEAFF	TGTGCCAGCAGCCCTTACACTGAAGCTTTCTTT
TRBV6-1	-	TRBJ1-1	few	CASSGLGGAFF	TGTGCCAGCAGTGGGCTCGGAGGGGCTTTCTTT
TRBV29-1	-	TRBJ2-7	few	CSVRVGDEQYF	TGCAGCGTTCGGGTAGGGGACGAGCAGTACTTC
TRBV29-1	TRBD2	TRBJ2-1	-	CSVEVAGGGDEQFF	TGCAGCGTTGAGGTAGCGGGAGGCGGAGATGAGCAGTTCTTC
TRBV11-3	-	TRBJ2-1	-	CASSLETQSYNEQFF	TGTGCCAGCAGCTTAGAGACACAAAGCTACAATGAGCAGTTCTTC
TRBV6-1	-	TRBJ2-1	-	CASSTDPKYNEQFF	TGTGCCAGCAGTACGGATCCCAAATACAATGAGCAGTTCTTC
TRBV11-2	TRBD2	TRBJ2-5	-	CASSPWASSGLQETQYF	TGTGCCAGCAGCCCCTGGGCGTCTAGCGGGCTCCAAGAGACCCAGTACTTC
TRBV4-1	-	TRBJ1-6	-	CASSQGEGDNSPLHF	TGCGCCAGCAGCCAAGGCGAAGGGGACAATTCACCCCTCCACTTT
TRBV2	-	TRBJ1-4	few	CARGRNRERNEKLFF	TGTGCCAGAGGGCGGAACAGGGAACGTAATGAAAAACTGTTTTTT
TRBV20-1	TRBD2	TRBJ2-3	-	CSATPGLAGYTDTQYF	TGCAGTGCTACCCCGGGGCTAGCGGGCTATACAGATACGCAGTATTTT
TRBV20-1	TRBD1	TRBJ2-7	many	CSALEHTGTGHWKELKQYF	TGCAGTGCTCTCGAACACACCGGGACAGGGCATTGGAAGGAGCTAAAGCAGTACTTC
TRBV18	TRBD1	TRBJ1-4	few	CASSYARDRGQEKLFF	TGTGCCAGCTCATACGCCCGGGACAGGGGGCAGGAAAAACTGTTTTTT
TRBV5-1	-	TRBJ1-1	once	CASSSGWDGTMNTEAFF	TGCGCCAGCAGCTCCGGCTGGGACGGAACTATGAACACTGAAGCTTTCTTT
TRBV9	-	TRBJ2-5	few	CASSVEGGLQETQYF	TGTGCCAGCAGCGTAGAGGGGGGCCTCCAAGAGACCCAGTACTTC
TRBV4-1	-	TRBJ2-1	medium-sized	CASSPMGGSSSYNEQFF	TGCGCCAGCAGCCCAATGGGGGGATCCAGCTCCTACAATGAGCAGTTCTTC
TRBV15	-	TRBJ2-1	-	CATSRDNGRDEQFF	TGTGCCACCAGCAGAGATAACGGAAGGGATGAGCAGTTCTTC
TRBV3-1	TRBD2	TRBJ2-1	few	CASSQGGLAGAKNEQFF	TGTGCCAGCAGCCAGGGGGGACTAGCGGGAGCGAAGAATGAGCAGTTCTTC
TRBV20-1	TRBD2	TRBJ2-3	few	CSATGTVGLAGTDTQYF	TGCAGTGCCACCGGGACAGTGGGACTAGCGGGAACTGATACGCAGTATTTT
TRBV20-1	TRBD2	TRBJ2-1	few	CSAPLSGGRFF	TGCAGTGCTCCCCTTTCTGGCGGGAGATTCTTC
TRBV11-3	-	TRBJ2-3	few	CASSLGLAITDTQYF	TGTGCCAGCAGCTTAGGGCTAGCGATCACAGATACGCAGTATTTT
TRBV5-1	-	TRBJ2-7	few	CASSLEAAGVSEQYF	TGCGCCAGCAGCTTGGAGGCGGCCGGCGTTTCCGAGCAGTACTTC
TRBV7-9	-	TRBJ1-1	few	CASSFQGNTEAFF	TGTGCCAGCAGTTTCCAGGGGAACACTGAAGCTTTCTTT
TRBV14	-	TRBJ2-2	few	CASSQGRGYTGELFF	TGTGCCAGCAGCCAAGGGCGGGGATATACCGGGGAGCTGTTTTTT
TRBV7-8	-	TRBJ2-2	-	CASSFKTRTGELFF	TGTGCCAGCAGCTTCAAAACTAGGACCGGGGAGCTGTTTTTT
TRBV20-1	TRBD2	TRBJ2-2	-	CSAATGRANTGELFF	TGCAGTGCTGCCACCGGGAGGGCGAACACCGGGGAGCTGTTTTTT
TRBV20-1	-	TRBJ2-7	few	CSASIYEQYF	TGCAGTGCTTCCATCTACGAGCAGTACTTC
TRBV2	-	TRBJ1-5	-	CASSDWVNNQPQHF	TGTGCCAGCAGTGATTGGGTTAATAATCAGCCCCAGCATTTT
TRBV10-3	-	TRBJ2-5	few	CATSYLNDQYF	TGTGCCACTTCCTACCTCAATGACCAGTACTTC
TRBV2	TRBD2	TRBJ2-5	few	CASSPRTSGSKQETQYF	TGTGCCAGCAGTCCGAGGACTAGCGGGAGTAAACAAGAGACCCAGTACTTC
TRBV11-2	TRBD2	TRBJ2-5	-	CASSLDRSGSGWQETQYF	TGTGCCAGCAGCTTAGATCGTAGCGGGAGTGGATGGCAAGAGACCCAGTACTTC
TRBV12-3/TRBV12-4	TRBD1	TRBJ2-7	-	CASSLRTGVAEQYF	TGTGCCAGCAGTTTAAGGACAGGGGTGGCCGAGCAGTACTTC
TRBV5-1	-	TRBJ2-7	-	CASSLGQLRGEQYF	TGCGCCAGCAGCTTGGGGCAGTTAAGGGGAGAGCAGTACTTC
TRBV7-9	TRBD1	TRBJ1-5	-	CASSMDRGGNQPQHF	TGTGCCAGCAGCATGGACAGGGGCGGCAATCAGCCCCAGCATTTT
TRBV13	TRBD1	TRBJ2-2	-	CASSRRTGLTGELFF	TGTGCCAGCAGCCGCCGGACAGGGCTCACCGGGGAGCTGTTTTTT
TRBV27	-	TRBJ2-7	-	CASSPSGLDGEQYF	TGTGCCAGCAGTCCATCTGGACTCGACGGCGAGCAGTACTTC